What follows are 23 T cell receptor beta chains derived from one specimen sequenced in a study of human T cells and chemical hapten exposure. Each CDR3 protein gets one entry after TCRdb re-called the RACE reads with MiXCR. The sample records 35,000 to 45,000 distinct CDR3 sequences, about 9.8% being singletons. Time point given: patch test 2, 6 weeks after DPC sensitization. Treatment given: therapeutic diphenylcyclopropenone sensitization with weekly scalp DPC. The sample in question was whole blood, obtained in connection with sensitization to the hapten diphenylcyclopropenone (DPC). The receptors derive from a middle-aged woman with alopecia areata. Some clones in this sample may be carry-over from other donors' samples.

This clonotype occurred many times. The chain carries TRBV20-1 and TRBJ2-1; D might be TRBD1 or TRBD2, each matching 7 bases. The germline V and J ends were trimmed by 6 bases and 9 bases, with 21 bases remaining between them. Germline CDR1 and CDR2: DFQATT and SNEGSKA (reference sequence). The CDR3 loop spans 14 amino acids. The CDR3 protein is CSAPGDRDYGEQFF. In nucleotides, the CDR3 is TGCAGTGCCCCCGGCGACAGGGACTACGGTGAGCAGTTCTTC.

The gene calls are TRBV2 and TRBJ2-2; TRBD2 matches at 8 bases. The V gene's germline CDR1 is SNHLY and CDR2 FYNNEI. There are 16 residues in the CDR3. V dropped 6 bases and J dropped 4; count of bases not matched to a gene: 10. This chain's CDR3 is CASSPEAGGSTGELFF. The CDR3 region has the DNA TGTGCCAGCAGCCCTGAGGCGGGGGGAAGCACCGGGGAGCTGTTTTTT.

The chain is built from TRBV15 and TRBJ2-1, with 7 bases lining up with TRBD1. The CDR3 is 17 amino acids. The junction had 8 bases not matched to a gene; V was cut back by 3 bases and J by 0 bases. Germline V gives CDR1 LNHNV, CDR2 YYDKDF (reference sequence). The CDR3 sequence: CATSRESGDSSYNEQFF. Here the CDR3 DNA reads TGTGCCACCAGCAGGGAATCCGGGGACAGCTCCTACAATGAGCAGTTCTTC.

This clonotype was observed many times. CDR3 amino acids: CSAIKETQYF. CDR3 nucleotide sequence: TGCAGTGCTATTAAGGAGACCCAGTACTTC. The J gene is TRBJ2-5, the V gene TRBV20-1, with D uncertain. The V end was cut by 4 bases, the J end by 5 bases, with 5 bases between. The CDR3 totals 10 residues. CDR1 DFQATT and CDR2 SNEGSKA come from the germline V gene (reference sequence).

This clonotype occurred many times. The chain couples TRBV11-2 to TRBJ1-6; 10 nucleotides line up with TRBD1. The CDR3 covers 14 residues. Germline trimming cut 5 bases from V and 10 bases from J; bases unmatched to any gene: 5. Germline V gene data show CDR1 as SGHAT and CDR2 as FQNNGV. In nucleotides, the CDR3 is TGTGCCAGCAGCCACGGGACAGGGGAGTCACCCCTCCACTTT. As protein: CASSHGTGESPLHF.

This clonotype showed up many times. The CDR3 nucleotides are TGTGCCAGCAGTTTAGTCGCAGGGAGGGGCGGCTACACCTTC. Protein product: CASSLVAGRGGYTF. The gene calls are TRBV12-3 or TRBV12-4 and TRBJ1-2; possibly TRBD1 for D (5 bases). The CDR3 covers 14 residues. V lost 1 base to trimming and J lost 8 bases, with 14 bases between them.

In nucleotides, the CDR3 is TGTGCCAGCAGCCCGACTAGCGTCTCCTACGAGCAGTACTTC. The encoded protein is CASSPTSVSYEQYF. The chain links TRBV27 to TRBJ2-7, with 8 nucleotides matching TRBD2. Looked up from germline, CDR1 is MNHEY and CDR2 is SMNVEV (reference sequence). The CDR3 extends over 14 amino acids. V trimming: 6 bases; J trimming: 0 bases; junction bases outside the gene matches: 4.

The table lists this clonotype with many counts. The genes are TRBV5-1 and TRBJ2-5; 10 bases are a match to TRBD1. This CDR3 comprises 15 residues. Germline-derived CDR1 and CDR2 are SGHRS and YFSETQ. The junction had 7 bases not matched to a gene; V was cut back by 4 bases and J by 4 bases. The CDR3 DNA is TGCGCCAGCAGCGCGGGACAGGGGAACCGAGAGACCCAGTACTTC. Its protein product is CASSAGQGNRETQYF.

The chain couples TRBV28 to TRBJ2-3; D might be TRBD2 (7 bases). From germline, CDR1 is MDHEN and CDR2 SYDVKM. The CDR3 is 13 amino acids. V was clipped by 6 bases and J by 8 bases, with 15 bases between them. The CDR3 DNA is TGTGCCAGCAGCTACTCCGGGGGGCTTACGCAGTATTTT. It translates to CASSYSGGLTQYF.

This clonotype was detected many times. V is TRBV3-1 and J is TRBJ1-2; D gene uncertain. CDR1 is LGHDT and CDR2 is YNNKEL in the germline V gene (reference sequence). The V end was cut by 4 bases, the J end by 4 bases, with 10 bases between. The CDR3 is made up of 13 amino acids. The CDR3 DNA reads TGTGCCAGCAGCCCCGCACGGCTCTATGGCTACACCTTC. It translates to CASSPARLYGYTF.

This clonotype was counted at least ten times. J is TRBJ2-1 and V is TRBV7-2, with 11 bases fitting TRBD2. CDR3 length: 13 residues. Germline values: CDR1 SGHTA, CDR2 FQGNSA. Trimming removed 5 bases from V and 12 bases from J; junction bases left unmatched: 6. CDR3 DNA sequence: TGTGCCAGCAGCCCCGTGACTAGCGGGACGCAGTTCTTC. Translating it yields CASSPVTSGTQFF.

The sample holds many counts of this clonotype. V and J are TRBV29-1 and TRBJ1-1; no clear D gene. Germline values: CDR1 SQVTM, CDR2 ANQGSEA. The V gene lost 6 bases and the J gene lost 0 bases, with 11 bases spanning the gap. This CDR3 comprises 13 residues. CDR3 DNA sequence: TGCAGCGTCACTGACGGATTGAACACTGAAGCTTTCTTT. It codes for CSVTDGLNTEAFF.

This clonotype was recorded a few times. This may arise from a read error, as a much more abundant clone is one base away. CDR3 sequence: CVSSRDHSPTNEKLFF. The CDR3 nucleotides are TGTGTCAGCAGCAGAGACCATTCCCCAACTAATGAAAAACTGTTTTTT. V is TRBV21-1 and J is TRBJ1-4. TRBV21-1 is termed a pseudogene. CDR3 size: 16 residues.

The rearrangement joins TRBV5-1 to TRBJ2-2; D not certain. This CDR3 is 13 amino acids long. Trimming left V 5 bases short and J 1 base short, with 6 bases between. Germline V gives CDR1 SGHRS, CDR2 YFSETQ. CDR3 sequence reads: CASRNQNTGELFF. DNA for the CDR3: TGCGCCAGCAGGAACCAGAACACCGGGGAGCTGTTTTTT.

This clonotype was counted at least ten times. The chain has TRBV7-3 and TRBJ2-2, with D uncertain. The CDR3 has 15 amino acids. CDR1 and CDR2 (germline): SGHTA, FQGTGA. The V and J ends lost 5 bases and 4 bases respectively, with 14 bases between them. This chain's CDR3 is CASSPGTLGTGELFF. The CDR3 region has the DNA TGTGCCAGCAGCCCCGGAACCTTGGGCACCGGGGAGCTGTTTTTT.

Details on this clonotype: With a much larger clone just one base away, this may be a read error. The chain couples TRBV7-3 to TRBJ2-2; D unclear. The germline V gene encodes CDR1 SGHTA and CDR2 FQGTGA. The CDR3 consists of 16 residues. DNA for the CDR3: TGTGCCAGCAGCTTAAGGCCCCTCCAGAACAGCGGGGAGCTGTTTTTT. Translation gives CASSLRPLQNSGELFF.

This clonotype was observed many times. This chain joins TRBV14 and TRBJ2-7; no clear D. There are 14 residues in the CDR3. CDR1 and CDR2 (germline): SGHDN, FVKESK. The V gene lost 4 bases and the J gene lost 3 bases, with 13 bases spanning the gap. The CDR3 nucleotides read TGTGCCAGCAGCCGGAACTCGGAAGACTACGAGCAGTACTTC. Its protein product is CASSRNSEDYEQYF.

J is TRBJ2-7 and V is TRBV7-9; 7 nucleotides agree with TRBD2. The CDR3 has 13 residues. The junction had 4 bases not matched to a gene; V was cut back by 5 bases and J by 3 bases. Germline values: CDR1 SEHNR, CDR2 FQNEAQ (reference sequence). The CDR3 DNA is TGTGCCAGCAGCGGGGGGGTCGGCTACGAGCAGTACTTC. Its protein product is CASSGGVGYEQYF.

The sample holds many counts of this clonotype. The CDR3 sequence: CAWTSSSEAFF. For the CDR3, the DNA is TGTGCCTGGACCTCTTCAAGTGAAGCTTTCTTT. The chain couples TRBV30 to TRBJ1-1; D gene uncertain. V dropped 4 bases and J dropped 7 bases, with 10 bases sitting between them. The CDR3 loop spans 11 amino acids. The germline gives CDR1 GTSNPN, CDR2 SVGIG (reference sequence).

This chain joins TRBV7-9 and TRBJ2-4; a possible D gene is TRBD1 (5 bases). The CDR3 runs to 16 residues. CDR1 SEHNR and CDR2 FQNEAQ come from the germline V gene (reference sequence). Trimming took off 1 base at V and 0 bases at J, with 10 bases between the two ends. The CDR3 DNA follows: TGTGCCAGCAGCTTAGACGACAGCTTAGCCAAAAACATTCAGTACTTC. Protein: CASSLDDSLAKNIQYF.

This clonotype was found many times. The CDR3 here is CASTQRATTGTGELFF. Written as DNA, the CDR3 is TGTGCCAGCACCCAGAGGGCGACAACGGGGACCGGGGAGCTGTTTTTT. The chain joins TRBV7-6 to TRBJ2-2, with D perhaps TRBD2 (5 bases). Germline V CDR1 and CDR2: SGHVS, FNYEAQ. The CDR3 sequence is 16 residues long. With 7 bases removed from V and 5 bases from J, the gap between germline ends came to 20 bases.

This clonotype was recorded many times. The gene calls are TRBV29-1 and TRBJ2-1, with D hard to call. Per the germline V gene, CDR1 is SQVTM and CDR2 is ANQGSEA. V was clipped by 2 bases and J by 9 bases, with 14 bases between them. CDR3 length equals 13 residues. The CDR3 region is CSVESPDLIEQFF. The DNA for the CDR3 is TGCAGCGTTGAAAGCCCCGACCTGATTGAGCAGTTCTTC.

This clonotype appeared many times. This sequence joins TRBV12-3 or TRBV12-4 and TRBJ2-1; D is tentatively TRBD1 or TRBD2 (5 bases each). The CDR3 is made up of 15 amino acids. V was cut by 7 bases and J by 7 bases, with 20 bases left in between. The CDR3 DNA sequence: TGTGCCAGCACCATTAGGGACGGAGCCTGGAATGAGCAGTTCTTC. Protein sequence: CASTIRDGAWNEQFF.